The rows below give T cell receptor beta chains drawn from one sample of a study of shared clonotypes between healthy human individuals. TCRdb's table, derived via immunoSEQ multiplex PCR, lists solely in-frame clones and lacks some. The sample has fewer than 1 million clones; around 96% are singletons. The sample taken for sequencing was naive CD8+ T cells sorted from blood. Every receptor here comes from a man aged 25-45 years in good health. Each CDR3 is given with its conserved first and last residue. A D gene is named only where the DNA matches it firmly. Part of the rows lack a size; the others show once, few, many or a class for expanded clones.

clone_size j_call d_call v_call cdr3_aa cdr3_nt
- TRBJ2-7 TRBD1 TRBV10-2 CASSESPGTGGRLIYEQYF TGCGCCAGCAGTGAGTCACCCGGGACAGGGGGCCGGTTAATCTACGAGCAGTACTTC
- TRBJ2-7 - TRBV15 CATSRDIGHVNEQYF TGTGCCACCAGCAGAGATATCGGACATGTCAACGAGCAGTACTTC
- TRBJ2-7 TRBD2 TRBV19 CASSSSGGPYEQYF TGTGCCAGTAGTTCTAGCGGGGGGCCCTACGAGCAGTACTTC
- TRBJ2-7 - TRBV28 CASRLSGGYEQYF TGTGCCAGCAGGCTGTCGGGTGGGTACGAGCAGTACTTC
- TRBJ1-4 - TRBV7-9 CASSSTIAREKLFF TGTGCCAGCAGCTCAACGATTGCCCGTGAAAAACTGTTTTTT
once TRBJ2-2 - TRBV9 CASSVEGVGGELFF TGTGCCAGCAGCGTAGAAGGGGTTGGCGGGGAGCTGTTTTTT
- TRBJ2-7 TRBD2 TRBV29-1 CSVELAGEGEQYF TGCAGCGTTGAACTCGCGGGAGAGGGAGAGCAGTACTTC
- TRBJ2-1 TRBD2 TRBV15 CATSSSHGLAGSSYNEQFF TGTGCCACCAGCTCCAGCCACGGACTAGCGGGGAGCTCCTACAATGAGCAGTTCTTC
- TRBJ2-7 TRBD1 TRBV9 CASSAHGQGNYEQYF TGTGCCAGCAGCGCCCATGGACAGGGTAACTACGAGCAGTACTTC
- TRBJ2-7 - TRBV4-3 CASSQDIGSYEQYF TGCGCCAGCAGCCAAGATATCGGCTCCTACGAGCAGTACTTC
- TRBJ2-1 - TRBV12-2 CASRPGRREGPFPSYNEQFF TGTGCAAGTCGCCCAGGTAGGAGGGAGGGACCGTTCCCTTCCTACAATGAGCAGTTCTTC
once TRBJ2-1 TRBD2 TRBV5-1 CASSLELAGIAEQFF TGCGCCAGCAGCTTGGAACTAGCGGGTATCGCAGAGCAGTTCTTC
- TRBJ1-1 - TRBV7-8 CASSLGDGQALNTEAFF TGTGCCAGCAGCTTAGGTGACGGACAAGCTTTGAACACTGAAGCTTTCTTT
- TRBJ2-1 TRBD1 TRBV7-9 CASSLGTGPRFF TGTGCCAGCAGCCTCGGGACAGGCCCACGGTTCTTC
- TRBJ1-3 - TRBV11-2 CASGGPFGGNTIYF TGTGCCAGCGGGGGGCCATTCGGTGGAAACACCATATATTTT
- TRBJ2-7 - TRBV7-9 CASSSSLGRTYEQYF TGTGCCAGCAGCTCCTCCCTAGGAAGGACCTACGAGCAGTACTTC
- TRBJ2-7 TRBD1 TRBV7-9 CASGTGIYEQYF TGTGCCAGCGGGACAGGAATTTACGAGCAGTACTTC
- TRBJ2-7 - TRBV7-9 CASSSRVAGKAYEQYF TGTGCCAGCAGCTCACGGGTGGCGGGGAAGGCCTACGAGCAGTACTTC
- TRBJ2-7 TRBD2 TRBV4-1 CASSQDAGGSPTYEQYF TGCGCCAGCAGCCAAGATGCTGGCGGGAGTCCCACTTACGAGCAGTACTTC
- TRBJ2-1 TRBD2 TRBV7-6 CASSLSPGLAGEDEQFF TGTGCCAGCAGCTTAAGTCCAGGACTAGCGGGAGAGGATGAGCAGTTCTTC
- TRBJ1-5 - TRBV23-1 CASSQSGGDAVVCGNQPQHF TGCGCCAGCAGTCAATCCGGAGGGGACGCGGTGGTATGTGGCAATCAGCCCCAGCATTTT
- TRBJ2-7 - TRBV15 CATSENRGGYEQYF TGTGCCACCAGCGAGAACAGGGGAGGCTACGAGCAGTACTTC
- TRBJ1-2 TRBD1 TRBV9 CASSVGDRPYGYTF TGTGCCAGCAGCGTCGGGGACAGGCCGTATGGCTACACCTTC
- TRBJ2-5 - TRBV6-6 CASSPAKETQYF TGTGCCAGCAGCCCCGCAAAAGAGACCCAGTACTTC
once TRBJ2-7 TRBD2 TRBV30 CARGLASNYEQYF TGTGCCCGGGGACTAGCGAGTAACTACGAGCAGTACTTC
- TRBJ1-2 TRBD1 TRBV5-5 CASSLGVGTGGGGYTF TGTGCCAGCAGCTTGGGAGTAGGGACAGGGGGCGGCGGCTACACCTTC
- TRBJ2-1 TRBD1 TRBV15 CATSRAGTGPYNEQFF TGTGCCACCAGCAGAGCAGGGACAGGGCCCTACAATGAGCAGTTCTTC
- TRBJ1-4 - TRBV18 CASSLAQGTNEKLFF TGTGCCAGCTCACTCGCCCAGGGGACTAATGAAAAACTGTTTTTT
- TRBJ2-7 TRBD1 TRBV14 CASSPGQGAFYEQYF TGTGCCAGCAGCCCCGGACAGGGGGCGTTCTACGAGCAGTACTTC
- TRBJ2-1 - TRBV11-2 CASIKGEDEQFF TGTGCCAGCATCAAAGGGGAGGATGAGCAGTTCTTC
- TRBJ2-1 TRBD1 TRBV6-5 CASTRPGQGAGEQFF TGTGCCAGCACCAGACCGGGACAGGGGGCTGGTGAGCAGTTCTTC
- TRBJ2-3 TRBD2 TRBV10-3 CAISEVLAGASTDTQYF TGTGCCATCAGTGAGGTTCTAGCGGGAGCAAGCACAGATACGCAGTATTTT
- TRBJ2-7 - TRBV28 CASSFTHEQYF TGTGCCAGCAGTTTTACCCACGAGCAGTACTTC
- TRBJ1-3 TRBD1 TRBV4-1 CASSQGRAGGIGNTIYF TGCGCCAGCAGCCAAGGACGGGCAGGGGGAATAGGAAACACCATATATTTT
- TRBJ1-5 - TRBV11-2 CASSLGFGNQPQHF TGTGCCAGCAGCTTAGGATTCGGAAATCAGCCCCAGCATTTT
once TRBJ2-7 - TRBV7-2 CASSSYRLDYYEQYF TGTGCCAGCAGCTCCTACCGACTGGATTACTACGAGCAGTACTTC
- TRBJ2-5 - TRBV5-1 CAARAGSTGDETQYF TGCGCCGCTCGGGCGGGTAGCACGGGGGATGAGACCCAGTACTTC
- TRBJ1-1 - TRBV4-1 CASSQVRSLGEEAFF TGCGCCAGCAGCCAAGTCCGAAGTTTAGGGGAGGAAGCTTTCTTT
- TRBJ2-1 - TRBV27 CASRHYNEQFF TGTGCCAGCAGACATTACAATGAGCAGTTCTTC
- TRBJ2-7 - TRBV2 CASSEVLRDRSSYEQYF TGTGCCAGCAGTGAAGTTCTCCGGGACCGGAGCTCCTACGAGCAGTACTTC
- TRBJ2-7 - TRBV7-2 CASSSTWRVDLYEQYF TGTGCCAGCAGCTCCACGTGGCGGGTTGACCTCTACGAGCAGTACTTC
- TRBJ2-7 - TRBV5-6 CASSFPQGSPYEQYF TGTGCCAGCAGCTTTCCGCAGGGATCCCCCTACGAGCAGTACTTC
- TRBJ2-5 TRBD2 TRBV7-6 CGRGGTSGRDQETQYF TGTGGTCGAGGGGGGACTAGCGGGAGGGACCAAGAGACCCAGTACTTC
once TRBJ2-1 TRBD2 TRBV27 CASSFGLAGSYNEQFF TGTGCCAGCAGTTTCGGACTAGCGGGCTCTTACAATGAGCAGTTCTTC
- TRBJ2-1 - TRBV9 CASSSNPAREQFF TGTGCCAGCAGCTCGAATCCAGCGCGAGAGCAGTTCTTC
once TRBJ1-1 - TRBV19 CASSMVGTGYTEAFF TGTGCCAGTAGTATGGTCGGCACCGGATACACTGAAGCTTTCTTT
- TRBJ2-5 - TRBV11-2 CASSPRGQPGHF TGTGCCAGCAGCCCAAGAGGACAGCCCGGTCACTTC
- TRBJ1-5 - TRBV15 CATSRDLGRNQPQHF TGTGCCACCAGCAGAGATCTAGGACGAAATCAGCCCCAGCATTTT